Shown below are 9 T cell receptor beta chains from a single sample sequenced in a study of T cell responses to AZD1222 COVID-19 vaccine. Assay used: immunoSEQ multiplex PCR; TCRdb lists only in-frame clones, some missing. The sample lists about 86,000 clones; 88% were seen once. The material sequenced was peripheral blood, taken 28 days after the second AZD1222 dose. Receptors originate from an adult who received the AZD1222 COVID-19 vaccine.

The V and J genes are TRBV4-1 and TRBJ1-2; D gene uncertain. This CDR3 has 14 residues. V was shortened by 2 bases and J by 3 bases, with 10 bases between the two germline ends. CDR1 is MGHRA and CDR2 is YSYEKL in the germline V gene. CDR3 residues: CASSQMVRDYGYTF. The CDR3 coding sequence is TGCGCCAGCAGCCAAATGGTCCGGGACTATGGCTACACCTTC.

The rearrangement uses TRBV9 and TRBJ2-2; perhaps TRBD2 as D (6 bases). The CDR3 loop spans 17 amino acids. From germline, CDR1 is SGDLS and CDR2 YYNGEE. Trimming removed 0 bases at V and 6 bases at J, with 18 bases between. CDR3 DNA sequence: TGTGCCAGCAGCGTAGGAATGACGGGAGTGGGCTCCGGGGAGCTGTTTTTT. Translation: CASSVGMTGVGSGELFF.

V gene TRBV4-2 combines with J gene TRBJ1-2; D not certain. Per the germline V gene, CDR1 is LGHNA and CDR2 is YNFKEQ. The length of the CDR3 is 14 residues. V lost 0 bases to trimming and J lost 4 bases, with 9 bases between them. Here the CDR3 DNA reads TGTGCCAGCAGCCAAGATTCGGCCCCCTATGGCTACACCTTC. Its translation: CASSQDSAPYGYTF.

The V call is TRBV29-1, the J call TRBJ2-4, with D uncertain. Germline V gene sequence: CDR1 SQVTM, CDR2 ANQGSEA. This CDR3 spans 17 amino acids. V lost 8 bases and J 0 bases, leaving 23 bases between the germline ends. CDR3 loop: CSPLRLSWKLAKNIQYF. As DNA, the CDR3 is TGCAGCCCCCTAAGACTGAGCTGGAAACTAGCCAAAAACATTCAGTACTTC.

The chain uses TRBV27 and TRBJ1-5, with D perhaps TRBD1 (5 bases). The V end lost 2 bases, the J end lost 11 bases, and 22 bases lay between the germline ends. This CDR3 comprises 16 residues. Germline loops: CDR1 MNHEY, CDR2 SMNVEV (reference sequence). This CDR3 is CASSLLGGSLSQAQHF. The DNA for the CDR3 is TGTGCCAGCAGTTTACTCGGGGGTTCGCTTAGTCAAGCCCAGCATTTT.

V is TRBV28 and J is TRBJ2-7; no clear D gene. Germline CDR1 is MDHEN and CDR2 is SYDVKM. V was pared by 1 base and J by 1 base, with 2 bases between. The CDR3 covers 12 residues. CDR3 in amino acids: CASSLLSYEQYF. The CDR3 DNA follows: TGTGCCAGCAGTTTATTGTCCTACGAGCAGTACTTC.

The chain carries TRBV27 and TRBJ1-1; 8 nucleotides line up with TRBD1. Trimming took 0 bases from V and 1 from J; bases not matched to a gene: 1. CDR1 is MNHEY and CDR2 is SMNVEV in the germline V gene (reference sequence). The CDR3 has 15 amino acids. CDR3 sequence: CASSLSGTGNTEAFF. The CDR3 DNA follows: TGTGCCAGCAGTTTATCCGGGACAGGGAACACTGAAGCTTTCTTT.

The chain combines TRBV18 with TRBJ1-5; D may be TRBD1 (5 bases). Trimming removed 4 bases at V and 4 bases at J, with 11 bases between. CDR1 KGHSH and CDR2 LQKENI come from the germline V gene. The CDR3 has 14 amino acids. DNA for the CDR3: TGTGCCAGCTCACGGGGGACCGATAATCAGCCCCAGCATTTT. Translating it yields CASSRGTDNQPQHF.

The chain employs TRBV5-1 and TRBJ1-2, with 7 bases that match TRBD1. The length of the CDR3 is 14 residues. V dropped 3 bases and J dropped 5; count of bases not matched to a gene: 7. Germline V CDR1 and CDR2: SGHRS, YFSETQ. CDR3 protein: CASSSQTGTYGYTF. For the CDR3, the DNA is TGCGCCAGCAGCTCCCAGACAGGGACTTATGGCTACACCTTC.